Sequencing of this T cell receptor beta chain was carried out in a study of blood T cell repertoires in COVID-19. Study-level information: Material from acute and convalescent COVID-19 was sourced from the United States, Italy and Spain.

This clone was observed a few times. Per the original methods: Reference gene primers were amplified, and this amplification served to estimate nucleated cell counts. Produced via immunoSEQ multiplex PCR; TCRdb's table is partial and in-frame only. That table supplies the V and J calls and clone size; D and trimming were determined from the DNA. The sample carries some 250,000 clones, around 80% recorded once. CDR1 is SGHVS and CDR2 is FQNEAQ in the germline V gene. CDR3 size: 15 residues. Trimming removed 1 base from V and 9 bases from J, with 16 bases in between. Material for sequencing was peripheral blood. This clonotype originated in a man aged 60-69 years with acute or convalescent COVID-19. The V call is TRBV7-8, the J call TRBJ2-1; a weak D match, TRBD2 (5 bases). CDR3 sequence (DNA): TGTGCCAGCAGCTTAGTGGGGTTCGGGATGGGTGAGCAGTTCTTC. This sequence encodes CASSLVGFGMGEQFF.